A selection of T cell receptor beta chains follows, all from one sample in a study of blood T cell repertoires in COVID-19. The method was immunoSEQ multiplex PCR; TCRdb's version includes in-frame clones alone and lacks a portion of them. The sample gives 200,000 to 250,000 clones, roughly 90% of which show up once; around 2.8% is in the top ten. Material for sequencing was peripheral blood. Receptors were obtained from a woman aged 60-75 years with acute or convalescent COVID-19. CDR3s include the opening cysteine and the closing phenylalanine or tryptophan. A D gene is named only where the DNA matches it firmly. The listing skips clone size in some rows; elsewhere it reads once, few, many or a size class.

CDR3 protein: CASSYSPWGQGGEQYF
CDR3 DNA: TGTGCCAGCAGTTACTCCCCGTGGGGGCAGGGGGGCGAGCAGTACTTC
J gene: TRBJ2-7
V gene: TRBV6-5
clone size: once
D gene: -

CDR3 protein: CASSLGAGYGYGYTF
CDR3 DNA: TGTGCCAGCAGTTTAGGGGCAGGGTACGGCTATGGCTACACCTTC
J gene: TRBJ1-2
V gene: TRBV28
clone size: -
D gene: -

CDR3 protein: CASSLSGISGNTIYF
CDR3 DNA: TGTGCCAGCAGTTTATCTGGCATCTCTGGAAACACCATATATTTT
J gene: TRBJ1-3
V gene: TRBV27
clone size: once
D gene: -

CDR3 protein: CATSDWGTGDTGELFF
CDR3 DNA: TGTGCCACCAGTGATTGGGGGACAGGGGACACCGGGGAGCTGTTTTTT
J gene: TRBJ2-2
V gene: TRBV24-1
clone size: once
D gene: TRBD1

CDR3 protein: CASSYYTGELFF
CDR3 DNA: TGTGCCAGCAGTTATTACACCGGGGAGCTGTTTTTT
J gene: TRBJ2-2
V gene: TRBV2
clone size: -
D gene: -

CDR3 protein: CSASSDATYNEQFF
CDR3 DNA: TGCAGTGCTAGTAGCGATGCAACCTACAATGAGCAGTTCTTC
J gene: TRBJ2-1
V gene: TRBV20-1
clone size: -
D gene: -

CDR3 protein: CASSLDRGLTEAFF
CDR3 DNA: TGTGCCAGCAGCTTAGACAGGGGGCTGACTGAAGCTTTCTTT
J gene: TRBJ1-1
V gene: TRBV5-4
clone size: -
D gene: TRBD1

CDR3 protein: CATSRDLQGSQETQYF
CDR3 DNA: TGTGCCACCAGCAGAGATCTACAGGGAAGCCAAGAGACCCAGTACTTC
J gene: TRBJ2-5
V gene: TRBV15
clone size: -
D gene: -

CDR3 protein: CASSLGLLAGGEDEQFF
CDR3 DNA: TGCGCCAGCAGCTTGGGGCTACTAGCGGGAGGTGAAGATGAGCAGTTCTTC
J gene: TRBJ2-1
V gene: TRBV5-1
clone size: -
D gene: TRBD2

CDR3 protein: CASTRGEQSGNTIYF
CDR3 DNA: TGTGCCAGCACCCGGGGGGAACAGTCTGGAAACACCATATATTTT
J gene: TRBJ1-3
V gene: TRBV6-5
clone size: -
D gene: -

CDR3 protein: CASSKTGGITGELFF
CDR3 DNA: TGTGCCAGCAGCAAAACGGGCGGGATCACCGGGGAGCTGTTTTTT
J gene: TRBJ2-2
V gene: TRBV21-1
clone size: -
D gene: -

CDR3 protein: CASSPQGQNYEQYF
CDR3 DNA: TGTGCCAGCAGCCCGCAGGGGCAGAACTACGAGCAGTACTTC
J gene: TRBJ2-7
V gene: TRBV5-4
clone size: -
D gene: -

CDR3 protein: CASSIFRREAFF
CDR3 DNA: TGTGCCAGCAGCATATTTCGGAGGGAGGCTTTCTTT
J gene: TRBJ1-1
V gene: TRBV3-1/TRBV3-2
clone size: -
D gene: -

CDR3 protein: CAIRDRVNTEAFF
CDR3 DNA: TGTGCCATCAGGGACAGGGTGAACACTGAAGCTTTCTTT
J gene: TRBJ1-1
V gene: TRBV10-3
clone size: -
D gene: TRBD1

CDR3 protein: CASSRTRSYEQYF
CDR3 DNA: TGTGCCAGCAGCCGGACTAGGTCCTACGAGCAGTACTTC
J gene: TRBJ2-7
V gene: TRBV3-1/TRBV3-2
clone size: -
D gene: TRBD2

CDR3 protein: CASSLDRLLGSGGMTDTQYF
CDR3 DNA: TGTGCCAGCAGCTTAGACCGACTCCTGGGAAGCGGGGGGATGACAGATACGCAGTATTTT
J gene: TRBJ2-3
V gene: TRBV11-3
clone size: once
D gene: TRBD2

CDR3 protein: CASSPKTGNPGNTIYF
CDR3 DNA: TGTGCCAGTAGTCCAAAGACAGGAAACCCTGGAAACACCATATATTTT
J gene: TRBJ1-3
V gene: TRBV19
clone size: -
D gene: -

CDR3 protein: CASSVYSGGRNEQFF
CDR3 DNA: TGTGCCAGCAGCGTATATAGCGGGGGGCGCAATGAGCAGTTCTTC
J gene: TRBJ2-1
V gene: TRBV9
clone size: -
D gene: TRBD2

CDR3 protein: CSVEILPGTSGGGKFF
CDR3 DNA: TGCAGCGTTGAAATCCTACCCGGGACTAGCGGGGGGGGGAAGTTCTTC
J gene: TRBJ2-1
V gene: TRBV29-1
clone size: -
D gene: TRBD2

CDR3 protein: CATSKRTGGGNTIYF
CDR3 DNA: TGTGCCACCAGCAAGAGGACAGGCGGTGGAAACACCATATATTTT
J gene: TRBJ1-3
V gene: TRBV15
clone size: -
D gene: TRBD1

CDR3 protein: CASSQESAGFGNQPQHF
CDR3 DNA: TGTGCCAGCAGCCAAGAAAGCGCGGGGTTCGGCAATCAGCCCCAGCATTTT
J gene: TRBJ1-5
V gene: TRBV3-1/TRBV3-2
clone size: -
D gene: -